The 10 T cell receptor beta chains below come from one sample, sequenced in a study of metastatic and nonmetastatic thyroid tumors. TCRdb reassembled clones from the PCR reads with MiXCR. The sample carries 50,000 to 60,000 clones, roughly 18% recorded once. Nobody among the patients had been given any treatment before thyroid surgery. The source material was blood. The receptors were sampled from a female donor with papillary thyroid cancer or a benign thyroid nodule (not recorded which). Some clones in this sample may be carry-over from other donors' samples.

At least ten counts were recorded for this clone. The DNA for the CDR3 is TGTGCCAGCAGCTTAAACTTGCGGGGCACAGATACGCAGTATTTT. Its translation is CASSLNLRGTDTQYF. The chain employs TRBV7-3 and TRBJ2-3, with D possibly matching TRBD2 (5 bases). Germline CDR1 and CDR2: SGHTA and FQGTGA. The V end lost 1 base, the J end lost 1 base, and 9 bases lay between the germline ends. This CDR3 is built from 15 residues.

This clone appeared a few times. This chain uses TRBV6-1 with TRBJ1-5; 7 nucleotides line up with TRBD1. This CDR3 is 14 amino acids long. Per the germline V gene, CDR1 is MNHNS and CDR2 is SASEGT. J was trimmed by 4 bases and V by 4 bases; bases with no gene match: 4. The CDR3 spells CASSGGTENQPQHF. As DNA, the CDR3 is TGTGCCAGCAGTGGGGGGACAGAGAATCAGCCCCAGCATTTT.

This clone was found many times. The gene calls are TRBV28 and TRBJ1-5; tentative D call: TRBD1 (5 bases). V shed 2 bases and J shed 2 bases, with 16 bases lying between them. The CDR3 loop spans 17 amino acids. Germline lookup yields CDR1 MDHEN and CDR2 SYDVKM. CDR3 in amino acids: CASSLLFGGARNQPQHF. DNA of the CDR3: TGTGCCAGCAGTTTACTGTTTGGGGGAGCACGCAATCAGCCCCAGCATTTT.

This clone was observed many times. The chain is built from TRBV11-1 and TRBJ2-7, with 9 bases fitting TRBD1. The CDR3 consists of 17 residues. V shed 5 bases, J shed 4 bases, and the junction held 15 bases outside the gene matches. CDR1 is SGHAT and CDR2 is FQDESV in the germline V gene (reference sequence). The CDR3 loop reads CASSAVGRGQGGYEQYF. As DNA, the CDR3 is TGTGCCAGCAGCGCGGTAGGAAGGGGACAGGGAGGGTACGAGCAGTACTTC.

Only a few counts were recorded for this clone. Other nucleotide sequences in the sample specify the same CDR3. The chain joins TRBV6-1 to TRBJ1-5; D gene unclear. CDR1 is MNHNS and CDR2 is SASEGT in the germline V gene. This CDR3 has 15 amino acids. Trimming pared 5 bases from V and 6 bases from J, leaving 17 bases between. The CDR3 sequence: CASSSTRQAGQPQHF. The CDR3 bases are TGTGCCAGCAGTTCAACTCGTCAGGCGGGTCAGCCCCAGCATTTT.

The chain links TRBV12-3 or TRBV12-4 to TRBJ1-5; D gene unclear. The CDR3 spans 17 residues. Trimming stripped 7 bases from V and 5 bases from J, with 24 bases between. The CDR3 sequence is CASIFSFLGHKYQPQHF. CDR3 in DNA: TGTGCCAGCATTTTTTCTTTCCTAGGGCATAAGTATCAGCCCCAGCATTTT.

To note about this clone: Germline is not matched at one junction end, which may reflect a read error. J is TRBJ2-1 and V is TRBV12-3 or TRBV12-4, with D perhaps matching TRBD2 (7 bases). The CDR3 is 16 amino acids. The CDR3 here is CASRMGAGVSSYEHFF. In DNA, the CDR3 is TGTGCCAGCAGGATGGGGGCGGGAGTGAGTAGCTATGAGCACTTCTTC.

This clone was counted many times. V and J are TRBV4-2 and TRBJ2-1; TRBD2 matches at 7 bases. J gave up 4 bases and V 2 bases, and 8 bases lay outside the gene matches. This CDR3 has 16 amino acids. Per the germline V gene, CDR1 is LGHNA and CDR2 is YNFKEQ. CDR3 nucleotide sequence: TGTGCCAGCAGCCAACAATGGGGTAGCGGGTACAATGAGCAGTTCTTC. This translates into CASSQQWGSGYNEQFF.

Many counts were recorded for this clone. The CDR3 DNA is TGTGCCAGCAGCCAAGAAGGGGCAGGACGGGGCTACACCTTC. This sequence encodes CASSQEGAGRGYTF. The chain employs TRBV3-1 and TRBJ1-2, with D possibly matching TRBD1 (5 bases). The CDR3 sequence is 14 residues long. In germline, CDR1 is LGHDT, CDR2 YNNKEL (reference sequence). Trimming left V 0 bases short and J 8 bases short, with 13 bases between.

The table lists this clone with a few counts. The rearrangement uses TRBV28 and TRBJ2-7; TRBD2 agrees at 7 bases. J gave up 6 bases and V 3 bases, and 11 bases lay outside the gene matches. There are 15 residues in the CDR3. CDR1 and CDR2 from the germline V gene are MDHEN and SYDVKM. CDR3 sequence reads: CASSFSAGFPIEQYF. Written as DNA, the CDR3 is TGTGCCAGCAGTTTTTCAGCGGGATTCCCCATCGAGCAGTACTTC.